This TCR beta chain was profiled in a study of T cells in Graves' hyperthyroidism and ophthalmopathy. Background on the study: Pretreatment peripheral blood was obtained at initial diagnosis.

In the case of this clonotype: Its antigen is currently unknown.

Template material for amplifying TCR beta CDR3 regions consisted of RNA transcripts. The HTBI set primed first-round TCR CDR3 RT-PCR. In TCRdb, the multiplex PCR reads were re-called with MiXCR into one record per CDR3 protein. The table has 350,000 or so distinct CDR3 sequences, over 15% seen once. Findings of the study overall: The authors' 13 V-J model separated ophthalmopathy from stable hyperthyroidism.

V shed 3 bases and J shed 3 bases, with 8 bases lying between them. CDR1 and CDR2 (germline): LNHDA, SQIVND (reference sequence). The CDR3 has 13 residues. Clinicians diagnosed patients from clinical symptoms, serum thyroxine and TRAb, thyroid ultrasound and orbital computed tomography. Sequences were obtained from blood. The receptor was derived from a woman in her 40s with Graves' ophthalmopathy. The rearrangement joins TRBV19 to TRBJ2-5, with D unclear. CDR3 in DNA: TGTGCCAGTAGTATGTGGGATGAAGAGACCCAGTACTTC. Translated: CASSMWDEETQYF.